The 5 T cell receptor beta chains below were found in one sample sequenced in a study of blood T cell repertoires in COVID-19. This table comes from immunoSEQ multiplex PCR, and its TCRdb copy is limited to in-frame clones, with some not included. The data show approximately 240,000 clones, 84% seen once. Sequencing was carried out using peripheral blood. All receptors come from a man between 45 and 60 years old with acute or convalescent COVID-19.

The chain uses TRBV25-1 and TRBJ1-2; tentative D call: TRBD1 (6 bases). CDR1 MGHDK and CDR2 SYGVNS come from the germline V gene. This CDR3 contains 12 residues. V lost 4 bases, J lost 8 bases, and 11 bases lay in between. In DNA form, the CDR3 reads TGTGCCAGCAGTGCACAGGGAAGAGGCTACACCTTC. Its protein is CASSAQGRGYTF.

V gene TRBV3-1 (or the pseudogene TRBV3-2) combines with J gene TRBJ2-7, with 8 bases aligning to TRBD1. This CDR3 region has 14 residues. V gave up 3 bases and J gave up 5 bases; unmatched junction bases: 6. CDR1 LGHDT and CDR2 YNNKEL come from the germline V gene (reference sequence). CDR3 nucleotide sequence: TGTGCCAGCAGCCAGGAGGACAGGGTCAACGAGCAGTACTTC. The encoded protein is CASSQEDRVNEQYF.

The chain has TRBV20-1 and TRBJ2-7; D uncertain. The V gene lost 0 bases and the J gene lost 4 bases, with 4 bases spanning the gap. This CDR3 spans 11 amino acids. Germline CDR1 is DFQATT and CDR2 is SNEGSKA (reference sequence). CDR3 in DNA: TGCAGTGCTAGAGATCAGTACGAGCAGTACTTC. Its protein product is CSARDQYEQYF.

In its sample, this clone was seen many times. The chain links TRBV30 to TRBJ2-3; TRBD2 might be the D (6 bases). The V end lost 5 bases, the J end lost 11 bases, and 29 bases lay between the germline ends. Germline V gives CDR1 GTSNPN, CDR2 SVGIG (reference sequence). This CDR3 spans 16 amino acids. The CDR3 sequence is CAWGRSAAGPRGGQYF. CDR3 bases: TGTGCCTGGGGGCGTTCGGCGGCCGGGCCCCGGGGAGGGCAGTATTTT.

This clone was seen once. The chain combines TRBV7-6 with TRBJ2-2, with 7 bases lining up with TRBD2. The CDR3 spans 15 residues. The germline V gene encodes CDR1 SGHVS and CDR2 FNYEAQ. J gave up 4 bases and V 6 bases, and 8 bases lay outside the gene matches. The CDR3 region has the DNA TGTGCCAGCAGTCATAGCGGGCGAGGCACCGGGGAGCTGTTTTTT. Its protein is CASSHSGRGTGELFF.